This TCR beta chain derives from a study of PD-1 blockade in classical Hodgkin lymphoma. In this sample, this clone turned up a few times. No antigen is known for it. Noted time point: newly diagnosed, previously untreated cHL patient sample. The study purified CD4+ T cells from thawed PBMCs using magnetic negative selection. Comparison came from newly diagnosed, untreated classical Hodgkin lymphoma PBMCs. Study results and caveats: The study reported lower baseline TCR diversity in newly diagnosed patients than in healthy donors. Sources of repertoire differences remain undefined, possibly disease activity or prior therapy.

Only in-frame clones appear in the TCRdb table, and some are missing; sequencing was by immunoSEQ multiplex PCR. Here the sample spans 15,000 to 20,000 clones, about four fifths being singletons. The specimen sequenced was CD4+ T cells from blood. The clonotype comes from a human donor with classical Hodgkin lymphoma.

The CDR3 DNA reads TGTGCCAGCAGTGTCAGGGGATCTGGGGCCAACGTCCTGACTTTC. This codes for CASSVRGSGANVLTF. The chain employs TRBV28 and TRBJ2-6; D is perhaps TRBD1 (6 bases). This CDR3 has 15 residues. Germline V gene lookup returns CDR1 MDHEN and CDR2 SYDVKM. V lost 5 bases and J lost 1, with 9 bases in between. Full variable domain (missing parts from reference TRBV28 and TRBJ2-6): DVKVTQSSRYLVKRTGEKVFLECVQDMDHENMFWYRQDPGLGLRLIYFSYDVKMKEKGDIPEGYSVSREKKERFSLILESASTNQTSMYLCASSVRGSGANVLTFGAGSRLTVL.